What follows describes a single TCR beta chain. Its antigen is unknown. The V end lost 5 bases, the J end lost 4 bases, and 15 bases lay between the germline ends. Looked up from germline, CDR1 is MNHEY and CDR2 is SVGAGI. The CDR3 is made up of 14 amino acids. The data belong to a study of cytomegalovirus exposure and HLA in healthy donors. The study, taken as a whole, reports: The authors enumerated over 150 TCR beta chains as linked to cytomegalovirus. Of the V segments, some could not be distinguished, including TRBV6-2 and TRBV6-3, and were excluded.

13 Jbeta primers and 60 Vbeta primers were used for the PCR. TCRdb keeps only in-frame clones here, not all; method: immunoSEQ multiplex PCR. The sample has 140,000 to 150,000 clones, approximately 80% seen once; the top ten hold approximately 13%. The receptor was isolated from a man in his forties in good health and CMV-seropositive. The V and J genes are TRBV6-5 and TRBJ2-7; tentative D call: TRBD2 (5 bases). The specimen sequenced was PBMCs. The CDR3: CASSRTWSGYEQYF. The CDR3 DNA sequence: TGTGCCAGCAGTCGGACCTGGAGCGGATACGAGCAGTACTTC.